The entry below describes one T cell receptor (beta chain). This clonotype was seen once. Its antigen remains unidentified. The sample holds no much larger clone one base away, and base qualities are not on file. A single read is weak support. The data originate from a study of patients and donors after allogeneic stem cell transplantation (dated by TCRdb to 2020 to 2022). As encoded in the germline V gene, CDR1 is MNHEY while CDR2 is SVGAGI. The V end gives up 2 bases and the J end 3 bases, leaving 8 bases in the junction not matched to a gene. Reading from cysteine to phenylalanine, the CDR3 counts 17 amino acids. Only the CDR3 DNA stays, 51 bases, in frame from base 1. Library construction relied on RT-PCR. Data came from a NextSeq 550. The public reads were quality trimmed at Q25 with fastp and then assembled into clones with MiXCR by TCRdb, keeping productive beta chains. Rows with one shared CDR3 protein collapse into an entry with the most common genes and DNA. This sample lists 900,000 to 1,000,000 distinct CDR3 sequences; roughly 18% were detected once. The ten largest clones add up to around 6% of the sample.

The receptor chain draws on TRBV6-5 and TRBJ2-3; TRBD2 agrees with 10 junctional bases. Source material: blood, either unsorted or a sorted T cell fraction (not recorded which). The sequence was collected from a human donor who was either an allogeneic HSCT recipient or a stem cell or donor lymphocyte infusion donor (not recorded which). It is not recorded whose cells these are; they may come from a transplant donor. The sequenced DNA is TGTGCCAGCAGTTACCCACATAGCGGGGGGATAACAGATACGCAGTATTTT. Its protein reads: CASSYPHSGGITDTQYF.